The entry below gives a single T cell receptor (beta chain) sequence along with its context. TCRdb's table, derived via immunoSEQ multiplex PCR, lists solely in-frame clones and lacks some. The sample carries about 23,000 clones, 27% recorded once. This CDR3 has 17 amino acids. With V trimmed by 0 bases and J by 10 bases, 13 bases remained unmatched. Germline values: CDR1 LGHNA, CDR2 YNFKEQ. These data are taken from a study of neoadjuvant anti-PD-1 for oral cavity cancer. Study in general: Non-progressing patients received a fourth nivolumab dose near day 43, then surgery on days 50-56.

The time point: after neoadjuvant nivolumab, at surgical resection. The receptor was derived from a person aged 35-79 years with oral cavity squamous cell carcinoma. The material sequenced was tumor tissue, taken after nivolumab (anti-PD-1) treatment. This rearrangement joins TRBV4-2 to TRBJ2-1; TRBD2 aligns across 9 bases. The CDR3 DNA reads as TGTGCCAGCAGCCAAGATCGGGCAGCGGGGGGCCTACTGGAGCAGTTCTTC. Its protein is CASSQDRAAGGLLEQFF.